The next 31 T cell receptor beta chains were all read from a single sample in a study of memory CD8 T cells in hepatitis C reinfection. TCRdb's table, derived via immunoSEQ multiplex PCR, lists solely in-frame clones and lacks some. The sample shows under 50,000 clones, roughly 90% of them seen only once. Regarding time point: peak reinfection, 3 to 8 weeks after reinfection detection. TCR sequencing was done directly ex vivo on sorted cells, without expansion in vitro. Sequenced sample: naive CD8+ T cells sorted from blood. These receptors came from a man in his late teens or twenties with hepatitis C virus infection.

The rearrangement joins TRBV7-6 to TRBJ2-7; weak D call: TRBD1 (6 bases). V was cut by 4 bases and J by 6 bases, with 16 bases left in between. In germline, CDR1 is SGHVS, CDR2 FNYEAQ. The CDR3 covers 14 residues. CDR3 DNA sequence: TGTGCCAGCAGCTCTACTGACAGGTCCAGCGAGCAGTACTTC. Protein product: CASSSTDRSSEQYF.

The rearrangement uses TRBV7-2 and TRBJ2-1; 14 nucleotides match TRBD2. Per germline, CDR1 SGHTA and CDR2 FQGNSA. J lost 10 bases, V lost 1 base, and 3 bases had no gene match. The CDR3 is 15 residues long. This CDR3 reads CASSLGGLAGAEQFF. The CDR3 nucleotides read TGTGCCAGCAGCTTAGGGGGACTAGCGGGAGCCGAGCAGTTCTTC.

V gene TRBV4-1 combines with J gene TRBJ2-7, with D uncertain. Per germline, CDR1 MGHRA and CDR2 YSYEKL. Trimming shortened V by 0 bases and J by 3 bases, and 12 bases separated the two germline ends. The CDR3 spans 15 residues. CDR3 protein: CASSQETRNLYEQYF. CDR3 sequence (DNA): TGCGCCAGCAGCCAAGAGACCAGGAACCTCTACGAGCAGTACTTC.

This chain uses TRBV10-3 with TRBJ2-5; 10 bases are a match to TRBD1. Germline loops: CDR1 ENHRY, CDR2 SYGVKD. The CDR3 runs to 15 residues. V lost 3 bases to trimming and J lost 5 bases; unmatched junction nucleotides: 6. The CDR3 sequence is CAISDQTGGEETQYF. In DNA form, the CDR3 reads TGTGCCATCAGTGACCAGACAGGGGGCGAGGAGACCCAGTACTTC.

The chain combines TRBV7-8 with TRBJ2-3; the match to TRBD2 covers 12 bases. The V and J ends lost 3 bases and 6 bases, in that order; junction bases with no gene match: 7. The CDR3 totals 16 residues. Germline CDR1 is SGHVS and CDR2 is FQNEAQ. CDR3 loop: CASSLASGGAGDTQYF. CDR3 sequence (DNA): TGTGCCAGCAGCTTGGCTAGCGGGGGGGCCGGGGATACGCAGTATTTT.

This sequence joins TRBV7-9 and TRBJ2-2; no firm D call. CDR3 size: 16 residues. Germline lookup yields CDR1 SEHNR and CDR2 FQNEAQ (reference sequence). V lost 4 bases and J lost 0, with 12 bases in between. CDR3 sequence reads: CASSSADNANTGELFF. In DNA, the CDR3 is TGTGCCAGCAGCTCAGCAGACAACGCGAACACCGGGGAGCTGTTTTTT.

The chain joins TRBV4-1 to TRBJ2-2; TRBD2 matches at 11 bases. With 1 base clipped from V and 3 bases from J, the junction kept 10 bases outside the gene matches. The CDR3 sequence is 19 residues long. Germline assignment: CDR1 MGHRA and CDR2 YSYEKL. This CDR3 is CASSQAAFSGRADTGELFF. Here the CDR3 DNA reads TGCGCCAGCAGCCAAGCCGCCTTTAGCGGGAGGGCCGACACCGGGGAGCTGTTTTTT.

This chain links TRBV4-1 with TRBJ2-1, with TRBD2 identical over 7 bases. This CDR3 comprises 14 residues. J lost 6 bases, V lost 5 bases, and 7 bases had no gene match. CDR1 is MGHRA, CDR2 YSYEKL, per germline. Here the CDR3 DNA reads TGCGCCAGCAGCGAAAGCCCTAGCGGCAATGAGCAGTTCTTC. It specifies CASSESPSGNEQFF.

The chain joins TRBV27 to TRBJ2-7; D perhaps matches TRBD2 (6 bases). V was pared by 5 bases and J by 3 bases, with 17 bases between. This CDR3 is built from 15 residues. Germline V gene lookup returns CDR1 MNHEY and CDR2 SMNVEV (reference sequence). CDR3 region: CASSMGVGGIYEQYF. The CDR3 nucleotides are TGTGCCAGCAGTATGGGGGTCGGGGGTATCTACGAGCAGTACTTC.

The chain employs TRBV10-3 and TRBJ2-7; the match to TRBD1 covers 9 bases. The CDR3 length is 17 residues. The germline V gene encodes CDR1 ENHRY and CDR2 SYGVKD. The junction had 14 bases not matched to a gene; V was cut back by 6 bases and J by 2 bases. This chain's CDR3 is CAIRTGTGISLTYEQYV. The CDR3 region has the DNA TGTGCCATCAGAACCGGGACAGGGATTTCGTTGACCTACGAGCAGTACGTC.

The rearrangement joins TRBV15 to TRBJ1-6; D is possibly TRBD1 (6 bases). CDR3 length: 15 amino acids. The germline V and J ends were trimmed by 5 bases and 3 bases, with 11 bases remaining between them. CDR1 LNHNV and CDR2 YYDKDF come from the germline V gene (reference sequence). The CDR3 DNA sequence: TGTGCCACCAGCCCAGACAGGAACTATAATTCACCCCTCCACTTT. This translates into CATSPDRNYNSPLHF.

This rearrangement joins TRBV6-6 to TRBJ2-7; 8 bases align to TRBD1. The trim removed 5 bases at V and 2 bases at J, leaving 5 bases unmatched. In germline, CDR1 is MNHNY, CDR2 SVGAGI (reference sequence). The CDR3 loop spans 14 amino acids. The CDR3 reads CASSPGQDTYEQYF. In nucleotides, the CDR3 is TGTGCCAGCAGTCCGGGACAGGACACCTACGAGCAGTACTTC.

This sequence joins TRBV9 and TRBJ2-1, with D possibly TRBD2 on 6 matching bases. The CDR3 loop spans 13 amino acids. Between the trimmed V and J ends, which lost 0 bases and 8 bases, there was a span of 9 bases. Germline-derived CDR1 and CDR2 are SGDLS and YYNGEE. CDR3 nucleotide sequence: TGTGCCAGCAGCGTAGGTGGGGGGTATGAGCAGTTCTTC. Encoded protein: CASSVGGGYEQFF.

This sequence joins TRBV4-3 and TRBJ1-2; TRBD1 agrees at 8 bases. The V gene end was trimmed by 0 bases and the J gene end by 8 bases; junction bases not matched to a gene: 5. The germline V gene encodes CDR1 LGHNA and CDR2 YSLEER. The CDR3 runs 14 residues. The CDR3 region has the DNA TGCGCCAGCAGCCAAGAGACAGGGGCGTTAGGCTACACCTTC. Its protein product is CASSQETGALGYTF.

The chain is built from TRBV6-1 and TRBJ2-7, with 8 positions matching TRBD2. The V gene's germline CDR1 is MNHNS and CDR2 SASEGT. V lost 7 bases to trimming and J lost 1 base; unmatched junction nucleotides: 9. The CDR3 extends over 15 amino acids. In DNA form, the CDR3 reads TGTGCCAGCAACCCTGGAGCGGGAGAGTCCTACGAGCAGTACTTC. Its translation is CASNPGAGESYEQYF.

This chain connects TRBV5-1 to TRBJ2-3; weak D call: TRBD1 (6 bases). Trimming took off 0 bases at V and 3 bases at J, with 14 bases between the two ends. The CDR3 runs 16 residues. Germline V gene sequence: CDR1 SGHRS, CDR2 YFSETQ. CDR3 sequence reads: CASSLAGQGRTDTQYF. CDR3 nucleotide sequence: TGCGCCAGCAGCTTGGCCGGGCAGGGGCGGACAGATACGCAGTATTTT.

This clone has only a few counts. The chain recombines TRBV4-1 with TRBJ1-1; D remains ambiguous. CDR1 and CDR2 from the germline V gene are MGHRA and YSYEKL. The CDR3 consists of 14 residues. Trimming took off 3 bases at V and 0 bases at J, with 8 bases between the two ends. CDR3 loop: CASSHPGMNTEAFF. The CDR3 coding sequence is TGCGCCAGCAGCCATCCGGGGATGAACACTGAAGCTTTCTTT.

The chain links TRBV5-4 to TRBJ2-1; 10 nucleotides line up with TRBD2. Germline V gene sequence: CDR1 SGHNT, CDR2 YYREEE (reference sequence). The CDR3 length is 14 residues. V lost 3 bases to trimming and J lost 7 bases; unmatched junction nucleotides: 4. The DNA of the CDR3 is TGTGCCAGCAGCTCGGGACTAGCGAAAAATGAGCAGTTCTTC. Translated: CASSSGLAKNEQFF.

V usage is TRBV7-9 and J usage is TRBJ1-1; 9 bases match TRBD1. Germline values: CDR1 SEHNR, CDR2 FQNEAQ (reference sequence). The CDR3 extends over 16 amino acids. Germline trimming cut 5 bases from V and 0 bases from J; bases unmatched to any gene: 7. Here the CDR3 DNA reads TGTGCCAGCAGCCCCGGGACAGGGTACATGAACACTGAAGCTTTCTTT. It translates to CASSPGTGYMNTEAFF.

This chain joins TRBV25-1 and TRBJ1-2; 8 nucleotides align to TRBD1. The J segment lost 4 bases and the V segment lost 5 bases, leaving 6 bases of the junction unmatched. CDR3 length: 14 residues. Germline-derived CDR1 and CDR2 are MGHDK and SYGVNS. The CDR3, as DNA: TGTGCCAGCAGTTTCACAGGGGGTGCCTATGGCTACACCTTC. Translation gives CASSFTGGAYGYTF.

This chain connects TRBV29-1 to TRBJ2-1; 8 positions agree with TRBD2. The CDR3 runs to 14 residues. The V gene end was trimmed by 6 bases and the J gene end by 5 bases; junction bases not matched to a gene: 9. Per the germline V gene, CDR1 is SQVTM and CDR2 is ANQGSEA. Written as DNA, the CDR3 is TGCAGCGTGTCCAGCGGGAGAAGCAACAATGAGCAGTTCTTC. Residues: CSVSSGRSNNEQFF.

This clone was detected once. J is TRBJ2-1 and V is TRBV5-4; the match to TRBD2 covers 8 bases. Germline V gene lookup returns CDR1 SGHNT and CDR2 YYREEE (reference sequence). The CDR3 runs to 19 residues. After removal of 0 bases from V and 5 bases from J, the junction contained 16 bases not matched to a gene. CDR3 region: CASSLVGQGGLGTDNEQFF. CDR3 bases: TGTGCCAGCAGCTTGGTGGGACAAGGGGGACTAGGTACTGACAATGAGCAGTTCTTC. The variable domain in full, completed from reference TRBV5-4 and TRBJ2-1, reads ETGVTQSPTHLIKTRGQQVTLRCSSQSGHNTVSWYQQALGQGPQFIFQYYREEENGRGNFPPRFSGLQFPNYSSELNVNALELDDSALYLCASSLVGQGGLGTDNEQFFGPGTRLTVL.

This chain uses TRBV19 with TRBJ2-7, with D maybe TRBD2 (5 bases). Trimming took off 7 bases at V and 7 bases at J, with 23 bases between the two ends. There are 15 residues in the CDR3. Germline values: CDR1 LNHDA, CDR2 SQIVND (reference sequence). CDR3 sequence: CASNVPGGPLEEQYF. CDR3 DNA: TGTGCCAGTAATGTCCCTGGCGGGCCGCTTGAAGAGCAGTACTTC.

CDR3 nucleotide sequence: TGTGCCATCAGTGAGGGGGGGACAGGGGGCCATCAGCCCCAGCATTTT. Its translation: CAISEGGTGGHQPQHF. V and J are TRBV10-3 and TRBJ1-5; 12 nucleotides agree with TRBD1. Germline CDR1 is ENHRY and CDR2 is SYGVKD. V was clipped by 2 bases and J by 5 bases; unmatched bases: 4. CDR3 length: 16 amino acids.

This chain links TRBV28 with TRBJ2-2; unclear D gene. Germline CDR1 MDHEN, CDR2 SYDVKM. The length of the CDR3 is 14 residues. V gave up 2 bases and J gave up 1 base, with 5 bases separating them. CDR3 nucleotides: TGTGCCAGCAGTTTAGTAAAGAACACCGGGGAGCTGTTTTTT. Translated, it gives CASSLVKNTGELFF. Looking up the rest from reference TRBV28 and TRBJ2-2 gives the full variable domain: DVKVTQSSRYLVKRTGEKVFLECVQDMDHENMFWYRQDPGLGLRLIYFSYDVKMKEKGDIPEGYSVSREKKERFSLILESASTNQTSMYLCASSLVKNTGELFFGEGSRLTVL.

The CDR3 sequence is CASSRRQGENYEQYV. The DNA for the CDR3 is TGTGCCAGCAGCCGTCGGCAGGGTGAAAACTACGAGCAGTACGTC. The chain uses TRBV6-1 and TRBJ2-7, with D tentatively TRBD1 (5 bases). V was cut by 6 bases and J by 3 bases, with 18 bases left in between. Germline assignment: CDR1 MNHNS and CDR2 SASEGT. The CDR3 is made up of 15 amino acids.

CDR3 protein: CASSQKASGGPYNEQFF. CDR3 nucleotide sequence: TGCGCCAGCAGCCAAAAGGCTAGCGGGGGACCTTACAATGAGCAGTTCTTC. The chain uses TRBV4-1 and TRBJ2-1, with 10 bases that match TRBD2. V gave up 2 bases and J gave up 4 bases; unmatched junction bases: 8. Germline V gives CDR1 MGHRA, CDR2 YSYEKL. There are 17 residues in the CDR3.

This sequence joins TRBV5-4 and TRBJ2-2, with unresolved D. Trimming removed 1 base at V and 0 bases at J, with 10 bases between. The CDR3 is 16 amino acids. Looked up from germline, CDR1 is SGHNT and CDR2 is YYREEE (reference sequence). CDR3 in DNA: TGTGCCAGCAGCTTGATTACGGTAACGAACACCGGGGAGCTGTTTTTT. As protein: CASSLITVTNTGELFF.

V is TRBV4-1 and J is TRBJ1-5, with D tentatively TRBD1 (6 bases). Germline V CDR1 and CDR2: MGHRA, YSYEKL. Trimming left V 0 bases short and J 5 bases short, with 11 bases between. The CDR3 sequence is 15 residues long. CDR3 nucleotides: TGCGCCAGCAGCCAAGATGGAGAGGGGGATCAGCCCCAGCATTTT. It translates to CASSQDGEGDQPQHF.

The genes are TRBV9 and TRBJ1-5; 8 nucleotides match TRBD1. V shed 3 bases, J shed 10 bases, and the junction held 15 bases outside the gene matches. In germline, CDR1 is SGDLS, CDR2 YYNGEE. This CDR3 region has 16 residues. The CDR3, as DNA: TGTGCCAGCAGCGCGATAGGGGGGGGCAGGGGGCCACCCCAGCATTTT. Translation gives CASSAIGGGRGPPQHF.

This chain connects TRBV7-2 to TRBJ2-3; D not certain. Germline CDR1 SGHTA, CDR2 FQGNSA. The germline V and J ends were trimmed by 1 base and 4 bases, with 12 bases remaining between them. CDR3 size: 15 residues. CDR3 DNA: TGTGCCAGCAGCTTAGTTGGTTTGCCGGCAGATACGCAGTATTTT. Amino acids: CASSLVGLPADTQYF.